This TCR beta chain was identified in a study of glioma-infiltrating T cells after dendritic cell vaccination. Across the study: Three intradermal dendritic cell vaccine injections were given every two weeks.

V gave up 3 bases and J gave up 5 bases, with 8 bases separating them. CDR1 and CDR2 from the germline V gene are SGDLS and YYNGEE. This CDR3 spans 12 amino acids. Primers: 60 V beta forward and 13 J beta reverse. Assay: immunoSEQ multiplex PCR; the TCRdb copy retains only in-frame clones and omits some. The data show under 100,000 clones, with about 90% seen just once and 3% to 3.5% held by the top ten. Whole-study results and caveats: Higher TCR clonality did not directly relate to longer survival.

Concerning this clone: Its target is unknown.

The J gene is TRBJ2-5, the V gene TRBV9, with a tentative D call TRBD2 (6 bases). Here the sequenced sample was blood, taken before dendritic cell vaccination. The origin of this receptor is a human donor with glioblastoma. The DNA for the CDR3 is TGTGCCAGCAGCGCAGGAGGGGAGACCCAGTACTTC. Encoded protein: CASSAGGETQYF. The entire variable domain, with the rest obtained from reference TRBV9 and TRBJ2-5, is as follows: DSGVTQTPKHLITATGQRVTLRCSPRSGDLSVYWYQQSLDQGLQFLIQYYNGEERAKGNILERFSAQQFPDLHSELNLSSLELGDSALYFCASSAGGETQYFGPGTRLLVL.